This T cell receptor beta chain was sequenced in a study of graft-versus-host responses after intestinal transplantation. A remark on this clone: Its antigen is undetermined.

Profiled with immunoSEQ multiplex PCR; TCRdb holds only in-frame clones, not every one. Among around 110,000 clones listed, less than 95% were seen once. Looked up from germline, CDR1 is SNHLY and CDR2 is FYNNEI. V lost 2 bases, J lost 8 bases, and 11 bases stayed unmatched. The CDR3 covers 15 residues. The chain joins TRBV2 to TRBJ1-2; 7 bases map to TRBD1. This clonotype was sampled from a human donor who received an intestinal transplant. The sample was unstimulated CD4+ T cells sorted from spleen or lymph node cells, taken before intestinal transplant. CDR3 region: CASSEPLPTGNGYTF. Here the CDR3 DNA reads TGTGCCAGCAGTGAACCCCTTCCGACAGGGAACGGCTACACCTTC.